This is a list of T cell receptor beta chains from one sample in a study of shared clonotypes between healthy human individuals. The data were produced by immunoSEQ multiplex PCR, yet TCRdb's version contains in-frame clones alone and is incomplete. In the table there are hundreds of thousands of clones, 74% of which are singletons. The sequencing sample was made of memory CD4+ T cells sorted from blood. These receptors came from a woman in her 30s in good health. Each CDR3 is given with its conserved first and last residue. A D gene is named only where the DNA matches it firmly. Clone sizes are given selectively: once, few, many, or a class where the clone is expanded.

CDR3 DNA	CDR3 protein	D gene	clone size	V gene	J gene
TGTGCCAGCAGCGTCCAAGACTCCTATGGCTACACCTTC	CASSVQDSYGYTF	-	-	TRBV5-4	TRBJ1-2
TGTGCCAGCAGCCCCCAGGGTTGGGTAGGTGAGACCCAGTACTTC	CASSPQGWVGETQYF	-	-	TRBV11-2	TRBJ2-5
TGTGCCAGCTCACCACAAGGCCACGGAACCAACCAAGAGACCCAGTACTTC	CASSPQGHGTNQETQYF	-	-	TRBV18	TRBJ2-5
TGTGCCAGCAGACCGACAGGGGGCGATGAGCAGTTCTTC	CASRPTGGDEQFF	TRBD1	-	TRBV6-4	TRBJ2-1
TGCGCCAGCAGTCCCGGACAAGCAGATACGCAGTATTTT	CASSPGQADTQYF	-	-	TRBV10-1	TRBJ2-3
TGCGCCAGCCGACTAGCGGGAGGGAATGAGCAGTTCTTC	CASRLAGGNEQFF	TRBD2	-	TRBV5-1	TRBJ2-1
TGTGCCAGCACAGTTGGGACCTACTCTGGAAACACCATATATTTT	CASTVGTYSGNTIYF	-	-	TRBV28	TRBJ1-3
TGTGCCAGCAGATCTGATTGGGGAACCTACGAGCAGTACTTC	CASRSDWGTYEQYF	-	-	TRBV5-4	TRBJ2-7
TGTGCCAGCTCACGGGGACACCCTACAATAAGCTCTGGAAACACCATATATTTT	CASSRGHPTISSGNTIYF	-	-	TRBV18	TRBJ1-3
TGCGCCAGCAGGGACTACAGGGCTAGCTCCTACGAGCAGTACTTC	CASRDYRASSYEQYF	-	-	TRBV5-1	TRBJ2-7
TGCGCCAGCAGCTTCCAGAACAGGGACTACGAGCAGTACTTC	CASSFQNRDYEQYF	-	-	TRBV5-1	TRBJ2-7
TGTGCCAGCAGCTTCTTTTCGGGGAACGAGCAGTACTTC	CASSFFSGNEQYF	-	-	TRBV5-4	TRBJ2-7
TGTGCCAGCAGCAACGATCTAAGCTCTGGAAACACCATATATTTT	CASSNDLSSGNTIYF	-	-	TRBV6-1	TRBJ1-3
TGCGCCAGCAGCCGAGAGACCGGGACTAGCGGGATCACCGGGGAGCTGTTTTTT	CASSRETGTSGITGELFF	TRBD2	-	TRBV4-1	TRBJ2-2
TGTGCCAGCAGTTTTAGTAAGGGGTTAGGGACTAGCTTCGACTACGAGCAGTACTTC	CASSFSKGLGTSFDYEQYF	TRBD2	-	TRBV28	TRBJ2-7
TGTGCCAGCAGCCAGGCTGGAGATAAGCAGTTCTTC	CASSQAGDKQFF	-	few	TRBV14	TRBJ2-1
TGTGCCAGCAGCTTCACAGGGGCTGCCAACGAGCAGTACTTC	CASSFTGAANEQYF	TRBD1	-	TRBV7-9	TRBJ2-7
TGTGCCAGCAGACGACCCCCGGACCGGGGGAACACTGAAGCTTTCTTT	CASRRPPDRGNTEAFF	-	-	TRBV6-6	TRBJ1-1
TGTGCCAGCAGCTTAGTGGGTCTTCAAGAGACCCAGTACTTC	CASSLVGLQETQYF	-	-	TRBV7-2	TRBJ2-5
TGTGCCATCAGTGAGCGGGCTAGCGGCTACAATGAGCAGTTCTTC	CAISERASGYNEQFF	TRBD2	-	TRBV10-3	TRBJ2-1
TGTGCCACGTCATACGGGGGCACCGGGGAGCTGTTTTTT	CATSYGGTGELFF	-	-	TRBV9	TRBJ2-2
TGTGCCAGCAGTTACCCCGGTGGACCGTGGGAGACCCAGTACTTC	CASSYPGGPWETQYF	-	-	TRBV28	TRBJ2-5
TGTGCCAGCAGTCGGACAGCCTCCTACGAGCAGTACTTC	CASSRTASYEQYF	-	-	TRBV5-4	TRBJ2-7
TGTGCCAGCAGCCCACAACAGGCGAACACTGAAGCTTTCTTT	CASSPQQANTEAFF	-	-	TRBV5-4	TRBJ1-1
TGTGCCAGCAGCCCTTTGGACAGGGACGACTATGGCTACACCTTC	CASSPLDRDDYGYTF	TRBD1	-	TRBV9	TRBJ1-2
TGTGCCAGCAGCTTCAGGTCTGGGGCCAACGTCCTGACTTTC	CASSFRSGANVLTF	-	-	TRBV5-8	TRBJ2-6
TGCGCCAGCAGCTTGAGCTCCGGGACAGGGGGCTCCTACGAGCAGTACTTC	CASSLSSGTGGSYEQYF	TRBD1	-	TRBV5-1	TRBJ2-7
TGTGCCAGCAGCCGACAGTTTATCCCCTACGAGCAGTACTTC	CASSRQFIPYEQYF	-	-	TRBV6-5	TRBJ2-7
TGTGCCAGCAGCTTCGGACTAGCGGCCAACAATGAGCAGTTCTTC	CASSFGLAANNEQFF	TRBD2	-	TRBV7-6	TRBJ2-1
TGTGCCAGCAGTTCGGGACCTGGCGGGGAGCAGTTCTTC	CASSSGPGGEQFF	-	-	TRBV25-1	TRBJ2-1
TGCGCCAGCAGCCCGACTAGCGGAGGACCGCTCTCCTACGAGCAGTACTTC	CASSPTSGGPLSYEQYF	TRBD2	-	TRBV10-1	TRBJ2-7
TGTGCCAGCAGTGAATGGGGAGAAGAATACCAGCCCCAGCATTTT	CASSEWGEEYQPQHF	-	-	TRBV2	TRBJ1-5
TGTGCCAGCAGTATCCAATCAAGAACCGGGGAGCTGTTTTTT	CASSIQSRTGELFF	-	-	TRBV28	TRBJ2-2
TGTGCCAGCAGTCTAGCAATAACAGTGCCGCCCCAGCATTTT	CASSLAITVPPQHF	-	-	TRBV28	TRBJ1-5
TGTGCCAGCAGTTTAAGGAGGGGCGCAGGAAACACCATATATTTT	CASSLRRGAGNTIYF	-	-	TRBV27	TRBJ1-3
TGCGCCAGCAGCCGCAGGGGTAGGGATACAGGGATGAACACTGAAGCTTTCTTT	CASSRRGRDTGMNTEAFF	-	many	TRBV4-1	TRBJ1-1
TGTGCCAGCAGTATTGGACAGGGGATTAGGGGCTACACCTTC	CASSIGQGIRGYTF	TRBD1	-	TRBV28	TRBJ1-2
TGTGCCAGTAGTACGCACGGGAGGAGTAGCGGGACCTCCTACGAGCAGTACTTC	CASSTHGRSSGTSYEQYF	TRBD2	few	TRBV19	TRBJ2-7
TGTGCCAGCAGTGAACTGGGGATCCATAGCAATCAGCCCCAGCATTTT	CASSELGIHSNQPQHF	-	-	TRBV6-1	TRBJ1-5
TGTGCCACCCGAGGAATAGGGGGCCCTGGAAACACCATATATTTT	CATRGIGGPGNTIYF	TRBD1	-	TRBV6-5	TRBJ1-3
TGCAGTGCTAGTAAGGATGAAGCTTTCTTT	CSASKDEAFF	-	-	TRBV20-1	TRBJ1-1